This T cell receptor beta chain emerged from a study of blood T cell repertoires in COVID-19. The wider study: Researchers got acute and convalescent COVID-19 samples from the United States, Italy and Spain. Nucleic acid was either cDNA or gDNA, and it came from T cells, B-cell-depleted T cells, or PBMCs.

Per the germline V gene, CDR1 is MRHNA and CDR2 is SNTAGT. CDR3 length: 17 amino acids. The ends lost 0 bases at V and 5 bases at J; junction bases unmatched: 9. Source study methods: Estimation of nucleated cell counts relied on the amplification of reference gene primers. Assay: immunoSEQ multiplex PCR; the TCRdb copy retains only in-frame clones and omits some. V and J calls plus clone size are reproduced from that table; the DNA served to infer D and trimming. The sample lists around 19,000 clones; around 89% were seen once. This clone was observed a handful of times. The sequenced sample was peripheral blood. The TCR was taken from a woman aged 55-70 years with active COVID-19. The genes are TRBV6-4 and TRBJ2-1; TRBD2 matches at 8 bases. The CDR3 loop reads CASSDSGLAQDHNEQFF. In DNA form, the CDR3 reads TGTGCCAGCAGTGACTCAGGACTAGCACAAGACCACAATGAGCAGTTCTTC.